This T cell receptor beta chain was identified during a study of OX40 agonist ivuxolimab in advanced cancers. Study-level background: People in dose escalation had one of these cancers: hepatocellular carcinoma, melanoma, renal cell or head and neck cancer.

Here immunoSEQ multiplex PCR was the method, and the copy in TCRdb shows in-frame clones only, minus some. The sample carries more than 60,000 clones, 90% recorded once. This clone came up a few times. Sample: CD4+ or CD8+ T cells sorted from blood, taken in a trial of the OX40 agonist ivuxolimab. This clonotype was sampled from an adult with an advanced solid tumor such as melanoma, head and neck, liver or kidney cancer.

CDR3 amino acids: CASSLSGNQPQHF. CDR3 coding DNA: TGTGCCAGCAGCTTGTCCGGCAATCAGCCCCAGCATTTT. V usage is TRBV11-2 and J usage is TRBJ1-5, with no clear D. The CDR3 is 13 residues long. Germline assignment: CDR1 SGHAT and CDR2 FQNNGV. V was shortened by 3 bases and J by 2 bases, with 5 bases between the two germline ends.